This TCR beta chain was sequenced during a study of T cells in Graves' hyperthyroidism and ophthalmopathy. General study results and limits: Blood also contained most expanded thyroid clonotypes above 0.001.

The investigators amplified TCR beta CDR3 regions from RNA transcripts. First-round RT-PCR of the TCR CDR3 relied on the HTBI primer set. TCRdb processed the multiplex PCR reads anew with MiXCR; each CDR3 protein has one entry. Here the sample spans about 260,000 distinct CDR3 sequences, about 15% being singletons. J gave up 1 base and V 5 bases, and 8 bases lay outside the gene matches. The CDR3 contains 16 residues. Germline values: CDR1 MGHDK, CDR2 SYGVNS. At least ten counts were recorded for this clonotype. Its matching antigen is unknown. Each 10 ml fresh peripheral blood draw supplied the PBMCs. The clonotype comes from a woman aged 18-29 years with Graves' ophthalmopathy. V and J are TRBV25-1 and TRBJ1-5; 7 bases agree with TRBD1. Sequenced material: blood. The CDR3 DNA reads as TGTGCCAGCAGTCCCACTGAGGGGGCGAGCAATCAGCCCCAGCATTTT. Encoded protein: CASSPTEGASNQPQHF.